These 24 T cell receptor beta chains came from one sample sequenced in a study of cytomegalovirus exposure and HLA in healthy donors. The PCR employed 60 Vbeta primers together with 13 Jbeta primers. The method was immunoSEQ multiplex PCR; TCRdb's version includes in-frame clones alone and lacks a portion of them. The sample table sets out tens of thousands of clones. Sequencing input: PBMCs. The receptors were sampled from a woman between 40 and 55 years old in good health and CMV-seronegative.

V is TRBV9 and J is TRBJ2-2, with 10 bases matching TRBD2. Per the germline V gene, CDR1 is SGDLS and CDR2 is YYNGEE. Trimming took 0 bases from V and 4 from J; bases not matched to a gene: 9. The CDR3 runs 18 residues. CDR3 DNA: TGTGCCAGCAGCGTAGTTGATAGCGGGAGGACACCCACCGGGGAGCTGTTTTTT. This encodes CASSVVDSGRTPTGELFF.

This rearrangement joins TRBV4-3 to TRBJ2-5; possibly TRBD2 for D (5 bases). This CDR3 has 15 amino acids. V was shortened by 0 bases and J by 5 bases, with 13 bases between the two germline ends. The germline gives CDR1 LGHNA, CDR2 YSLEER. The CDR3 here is CASSQEGGSMETQYF. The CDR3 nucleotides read TGCGCCAGCAGCCAAGAGGGTGGGAGCATGGAGACCCAGTACTTC.

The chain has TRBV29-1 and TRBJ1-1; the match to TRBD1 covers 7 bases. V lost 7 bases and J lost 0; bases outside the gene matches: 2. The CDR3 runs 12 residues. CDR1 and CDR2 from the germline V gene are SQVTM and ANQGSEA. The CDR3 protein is CSGGQVNTEAFF. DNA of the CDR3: TGCAGCGGCGGACAGGTGAACACTGAAGCTTTCTTT.

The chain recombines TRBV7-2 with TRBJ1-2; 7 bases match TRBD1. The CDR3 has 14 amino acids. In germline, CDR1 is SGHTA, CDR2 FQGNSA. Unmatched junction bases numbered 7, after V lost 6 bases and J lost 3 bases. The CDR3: CASRKGGWDYGYTF. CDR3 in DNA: TGTGCCAGCAGAAAAGGGGGCTGGGACTATGGCTACACCTTC.

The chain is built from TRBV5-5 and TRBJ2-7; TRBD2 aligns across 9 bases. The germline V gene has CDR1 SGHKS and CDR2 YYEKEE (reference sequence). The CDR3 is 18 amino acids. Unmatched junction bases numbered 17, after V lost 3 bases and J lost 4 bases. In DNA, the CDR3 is TGTGCCAGCAGCTCACCACCTAATAGCGGGAGTCGTGTTTACGAGCAGTACTTC. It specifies CASSSPPNSGSRVYEQYF.

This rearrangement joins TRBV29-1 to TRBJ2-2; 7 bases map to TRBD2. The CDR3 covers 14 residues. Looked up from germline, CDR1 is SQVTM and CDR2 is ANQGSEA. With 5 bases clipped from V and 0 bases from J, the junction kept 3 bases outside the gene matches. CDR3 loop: CSVWSGANTGELFF. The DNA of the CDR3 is TGCAGCGTTTGGAGCGGGGCGAACACCGGGGAGCTGTTTTTT.

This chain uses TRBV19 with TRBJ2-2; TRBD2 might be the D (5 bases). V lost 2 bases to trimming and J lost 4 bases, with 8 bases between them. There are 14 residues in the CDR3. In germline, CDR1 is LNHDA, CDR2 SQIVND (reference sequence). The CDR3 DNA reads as TGTGCCAGTAGTATATACGAGGGCACCGGGGAGCTGTTTTTT. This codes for CASSIYEGTGELFF. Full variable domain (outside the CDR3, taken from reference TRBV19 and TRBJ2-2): DGGITQSPKYLFRKEGQNVTLSCEQNLNHDAMYWYRQDPGQGLRLIYYSQIVNDFQKGDIAEGYSVSREKKESFPLTVTSAQKNPTAFYLCASSIYEGTGELFFGEGSRLTVL.

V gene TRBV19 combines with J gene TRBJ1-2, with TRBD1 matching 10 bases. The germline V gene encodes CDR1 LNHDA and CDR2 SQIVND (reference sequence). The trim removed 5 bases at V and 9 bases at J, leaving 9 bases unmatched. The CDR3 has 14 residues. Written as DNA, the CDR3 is TGTGCCAGTAGTGCCGGGACAGGGGTATTGAGCTACACCTTC. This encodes CASSAGTGVLSYTF. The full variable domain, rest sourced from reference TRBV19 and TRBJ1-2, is DGGITQSPKYLFRKEGQNVTLSCEQNLNHDAMYWYRQDPGQGLRLIYYSQIVNDFQKGDIAEGYSVSREKKESFPLTVTSAQKNPTAFYLCASSAGTGVLSYTFGSGTRLTVV.

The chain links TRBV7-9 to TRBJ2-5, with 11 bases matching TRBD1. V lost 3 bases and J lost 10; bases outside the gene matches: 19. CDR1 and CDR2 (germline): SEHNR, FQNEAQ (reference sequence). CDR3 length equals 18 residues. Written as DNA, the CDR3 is TGTGCCAGCAGCTTCGGGACAGGGGGGACTCCCGGAGGGGACGGCCAGTACTTC. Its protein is CASSFGTGGTPGGDGQYF.

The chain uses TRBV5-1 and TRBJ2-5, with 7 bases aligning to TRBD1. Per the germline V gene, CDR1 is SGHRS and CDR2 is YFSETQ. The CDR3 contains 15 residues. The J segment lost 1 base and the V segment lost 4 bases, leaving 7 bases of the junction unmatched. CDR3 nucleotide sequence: TGCGCCAGCAGCCGAGACAGGGCGAGCCAAGAGACCCAGTACTTC. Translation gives CASSRDRASQETQYF.

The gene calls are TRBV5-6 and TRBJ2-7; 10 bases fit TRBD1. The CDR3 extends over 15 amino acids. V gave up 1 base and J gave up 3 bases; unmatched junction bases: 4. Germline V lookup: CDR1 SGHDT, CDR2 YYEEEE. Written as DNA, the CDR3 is TGTGCCAGCAGCTTGAGACAGGGGGCGGTCTACGAGCAGTACTTC. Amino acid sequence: CASSLRQGAVYEQYF.

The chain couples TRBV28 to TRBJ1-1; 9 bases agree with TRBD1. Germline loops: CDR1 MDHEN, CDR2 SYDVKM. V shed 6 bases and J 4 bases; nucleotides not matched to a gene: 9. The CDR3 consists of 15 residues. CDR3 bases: TGTGCCAGCAGAACAACAGGGGGCGCTAGCACTGAAGCTTTCTTT. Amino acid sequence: CASRTTGGASTEAFF.

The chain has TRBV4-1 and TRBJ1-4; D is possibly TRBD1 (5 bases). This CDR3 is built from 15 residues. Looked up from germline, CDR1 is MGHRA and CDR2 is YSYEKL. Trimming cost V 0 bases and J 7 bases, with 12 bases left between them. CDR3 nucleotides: TGCGCCAGCAGCCAAGAAGGTCGCGGGACTGAAAAACTGTTTTTT. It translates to CASSQEGRGTEKLFF.

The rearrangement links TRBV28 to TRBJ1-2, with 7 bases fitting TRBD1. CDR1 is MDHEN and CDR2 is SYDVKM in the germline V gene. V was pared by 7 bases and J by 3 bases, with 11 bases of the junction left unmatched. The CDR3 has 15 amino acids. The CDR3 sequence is CASTLLNRGDYGYTF. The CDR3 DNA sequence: TGTGCCAGCACCTTATTAAACAGGGGAGACTATGGCTACACCTTC.

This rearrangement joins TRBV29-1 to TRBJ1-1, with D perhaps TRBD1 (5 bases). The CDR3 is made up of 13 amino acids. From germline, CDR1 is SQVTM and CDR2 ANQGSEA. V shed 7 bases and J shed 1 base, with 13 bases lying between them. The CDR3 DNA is TGCAGCGCCGAAGGGGATAGGAACACTGAAGCTTTCTTT. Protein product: CSAEGDRNTEAFF.

The CDR3 reads CASSLPGRFEKLFF. The CDR3 bases are TGTGCCAGCAGTTTACCCGGCAGGTTTGAAAAACTGTTTTTT. This chain links TRBV27 with TRBJ1-4; D ambiguous. The ends were cut back, 2 bases at V and 7 bases at J, with 11 bases in the middle. There are 14 residues in the CDR3. Germline V gene lookup returns CDR1 MNHEY and CDR2 SMNVEV (reference sequence). The whole variable domain, filled in from reference TRBV27 and TRBJ1-4, reads EAQVTQNPRYLITVTGKKLTVTCSQNMNHEYMSWYRQDPGLGLRQIYYSMNVEVTDKGDVPEGYKVSRKEKRNFPLILESPSPNQTSLYFCASSLPGRFEKLFFGSGTQLSVL.

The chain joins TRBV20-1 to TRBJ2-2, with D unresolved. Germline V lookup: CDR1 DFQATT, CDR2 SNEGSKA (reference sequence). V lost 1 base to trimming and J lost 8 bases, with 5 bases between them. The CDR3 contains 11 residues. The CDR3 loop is CSARVAGELFF. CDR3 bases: TGCAGTGCTAGAGTAGCAGGGGAGCTGTTTTTT.

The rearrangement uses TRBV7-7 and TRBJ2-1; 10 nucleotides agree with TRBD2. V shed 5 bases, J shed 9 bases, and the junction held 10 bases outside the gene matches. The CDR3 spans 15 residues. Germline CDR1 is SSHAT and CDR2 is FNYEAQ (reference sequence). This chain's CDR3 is CASSPTLAGVFEQFF. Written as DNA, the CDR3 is TGTGCCAGCAGCCCCACGCTAGCGGGAGTTTTTGAGCAGTTCTTC.

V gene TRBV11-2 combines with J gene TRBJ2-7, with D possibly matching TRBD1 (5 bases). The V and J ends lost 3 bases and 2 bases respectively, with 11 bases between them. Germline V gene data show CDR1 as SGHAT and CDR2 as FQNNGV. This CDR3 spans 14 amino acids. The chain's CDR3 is CASSLRQWAYEQYF. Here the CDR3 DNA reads TGTGCCAGCAGCTTGCGACAGTGGGCCTACGAGCAGTACTTC.

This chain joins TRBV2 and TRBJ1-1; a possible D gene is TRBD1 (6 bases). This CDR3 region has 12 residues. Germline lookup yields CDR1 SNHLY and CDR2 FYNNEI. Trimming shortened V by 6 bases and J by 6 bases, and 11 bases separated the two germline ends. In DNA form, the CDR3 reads TGTGCCAGCAGCAGGGCAGGGGCTGAAGCTTTCTTT. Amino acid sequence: CASSRAGAEAFF.

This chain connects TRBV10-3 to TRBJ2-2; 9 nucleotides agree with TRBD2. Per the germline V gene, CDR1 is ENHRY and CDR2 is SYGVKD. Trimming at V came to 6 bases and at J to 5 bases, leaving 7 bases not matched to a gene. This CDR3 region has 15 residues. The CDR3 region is CAIRGSSGITGELFF. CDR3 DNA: TGTGCCATCAGGGGGTCTAGCGGGATAACCGGGGAGCTGTTTTTT.

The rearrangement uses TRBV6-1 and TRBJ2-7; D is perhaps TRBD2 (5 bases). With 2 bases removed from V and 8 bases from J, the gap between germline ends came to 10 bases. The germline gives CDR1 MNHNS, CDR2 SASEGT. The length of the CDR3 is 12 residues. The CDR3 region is CASSERGSQQYF. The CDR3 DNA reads TGTGCCAGCAGTGAACGAGGGTCTCAGCAGTACTTC.

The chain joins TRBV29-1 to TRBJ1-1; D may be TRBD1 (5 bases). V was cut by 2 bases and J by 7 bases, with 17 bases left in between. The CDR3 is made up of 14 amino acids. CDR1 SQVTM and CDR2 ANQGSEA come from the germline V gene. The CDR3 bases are TGCAGCGTTGAAAGGGGCTCAGGGAATGTTGAAGCTTTCTTT. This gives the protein CSVERGSGNVEAFF.

CDR3 DNA: TGTGCCAGCAGCCAGGACAGGAACTACGAGCAGTACTTC. Translating gives CASSQDRNYEQYF. The chain employs TRBV7-2 and TRBJ2-7; 7 bases map to TRBD1. J lost 3 bases, V lost 5 bases, and 4 bases had no gene match. The CDR3 runs 13 residues. Germline V lookup: CDR1 SGHTA, CDR2 FQGNSA.